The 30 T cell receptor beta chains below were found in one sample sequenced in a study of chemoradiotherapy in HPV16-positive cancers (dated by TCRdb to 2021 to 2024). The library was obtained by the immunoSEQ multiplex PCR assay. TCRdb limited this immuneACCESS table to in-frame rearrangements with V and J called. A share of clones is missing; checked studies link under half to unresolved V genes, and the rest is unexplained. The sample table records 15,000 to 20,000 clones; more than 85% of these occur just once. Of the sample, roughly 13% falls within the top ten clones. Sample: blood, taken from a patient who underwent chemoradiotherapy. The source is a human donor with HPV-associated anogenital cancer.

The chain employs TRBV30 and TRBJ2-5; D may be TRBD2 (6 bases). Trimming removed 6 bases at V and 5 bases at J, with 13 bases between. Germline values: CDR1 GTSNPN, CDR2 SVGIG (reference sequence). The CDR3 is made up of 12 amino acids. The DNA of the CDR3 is TGTGCCTGTGGGCGGGGTGGGGAGACCCAGTACTTC. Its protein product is CACGRGGETQYF.

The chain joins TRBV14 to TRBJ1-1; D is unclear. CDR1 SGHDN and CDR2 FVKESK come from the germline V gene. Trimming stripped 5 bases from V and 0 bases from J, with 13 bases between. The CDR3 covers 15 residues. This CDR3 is CASSFERIMNTEAFF. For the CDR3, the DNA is TGTGCCAGCAGCTTTGAACGCATCATGAACACTGAAGCTTTCTTT.

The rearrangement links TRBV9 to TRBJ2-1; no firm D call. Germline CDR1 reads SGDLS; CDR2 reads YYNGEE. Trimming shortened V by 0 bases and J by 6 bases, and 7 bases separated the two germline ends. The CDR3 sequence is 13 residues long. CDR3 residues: CASSVVDLNEQFF. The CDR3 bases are TGTGCCAGCAGCGTAGTAGATCTCAATGAGCAGTTCTTC. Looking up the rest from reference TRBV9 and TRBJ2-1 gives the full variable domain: DSGVTQTPKHLITATGQRVTLRCSPRSGDLSVYWYQQSLDQGLQFLIQYYNGEERAKGNILERFSAQQFPDLHSELNLSSLELGDSALYFCASSVVDLNEQFFGPGTRLTVL.

The CDR3 DNA reads as TGTGCCATCAGTGGGGCAGGACGGAACACTGAAGCTTTCTTT. This sequence encodes CAISGAGRNTEAFF. V and J are TRBV10-3 and TRBJ1-1, with D unclear. The ends were cut back, 4 bases at V and 1 base at J, with 10 bases in the middle. This CDR3 is 14 amino acids long. Germline CDR1 and CDR2: ENHRY and SYGVKD.

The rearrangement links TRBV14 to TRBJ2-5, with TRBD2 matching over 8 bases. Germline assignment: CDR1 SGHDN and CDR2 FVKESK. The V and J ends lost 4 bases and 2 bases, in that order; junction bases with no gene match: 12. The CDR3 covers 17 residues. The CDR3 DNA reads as TGTGCCAGCAGCCCCCAAACCGGGGGGGCGGAACAAGAGACCCAGTACTTC. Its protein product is CASSPQTGGAEQETQYF.

In nucleotides, the CDR3 is TGCAGTGCCCACGGATCCGAATACACCTTC. This gives the protein CSAHGSEYTF. The chain links TRBV20-1 to TRBJ1-2; D is unclear. The CDR3 totals 10 residues. Germline lookup yields CDR1 DFQATT and CDR2 SNEGSKA (reference sequence). The ends were cut back, 6 bases at V and 11 bases at J, with 13 bases in the middle.

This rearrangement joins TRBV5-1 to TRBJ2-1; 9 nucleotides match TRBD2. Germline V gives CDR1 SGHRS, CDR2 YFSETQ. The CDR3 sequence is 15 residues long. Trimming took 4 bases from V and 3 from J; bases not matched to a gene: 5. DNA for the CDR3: TGCGCCAGCAGCGGTTCTAGCGGGGACTACAATGAGCAGTTCTTC. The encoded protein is CASSGSSGDYNEQFF.

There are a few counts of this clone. CDR3 nucleotides: TGCGCCAGCAGTGCGGACAGATCGGATGGCTACACCTTC. Its protein product is CASSADRSDGYTF. The chain has TRBV10-1 and TRBJ1-2; tentative D call: TRBD1 (6 bases). V was pared by 4 bases and J by 6 bases, with 12 bases between. The CDR3 length is 13 residues. From germline, CDR1 is WNHNN and CDR2 SYGVQD (reference sequence).

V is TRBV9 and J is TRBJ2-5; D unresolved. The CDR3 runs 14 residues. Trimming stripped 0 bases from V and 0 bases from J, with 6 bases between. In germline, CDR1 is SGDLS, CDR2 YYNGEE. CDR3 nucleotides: TGTGCCAGCAGCGTAGATCCAAACCAAGAGACCCAGTACTTC. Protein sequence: CASSVDPNQETQYF.

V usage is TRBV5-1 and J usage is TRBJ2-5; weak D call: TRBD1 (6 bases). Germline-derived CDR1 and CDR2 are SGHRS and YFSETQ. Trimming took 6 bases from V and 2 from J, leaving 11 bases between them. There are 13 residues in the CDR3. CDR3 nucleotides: TGCGCCAGCAATGAGGGGGATCAAGAGACCCAGTACTTC. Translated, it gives CASNEGDQETQYF.

The CDR3 loop reads CASSLVIAGEGEQFF. DNA of the CDR3: TGCGCCAGCAGCTTGGTGATAGCGGGGGAGGGTGAGCAGTTCTTC. The chain links TRBV5-1 to TRBJ2-1, with 9 bases identical to TRBD2. J gave up 9 bases and V 0 bases, and 7 bases lay outside the gene matches. There are 15 residues in the CDR3. Germline V gene data show CDR1 as SGHRS and CDR2 as YFSETQ.

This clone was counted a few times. The CDR3 spells CASRSGGGRGEKLFF. Written as DNA, the CDR3 is TGCGCCAGCCGATCGGGGGGGGGCCGCGGTGAAAAACTGTTTTTT. The V gene is TRBV5-1, the J gene TRBJ1-4, with a weak D call TRBD1 (6 bases). The CDR3 covers 15 residues. With 7 bases removed from V and 7 bases from J, the gap between germline ends came to 20 bases. The germline gives CDR1 SGHRS, CDR2 YFSETQ.

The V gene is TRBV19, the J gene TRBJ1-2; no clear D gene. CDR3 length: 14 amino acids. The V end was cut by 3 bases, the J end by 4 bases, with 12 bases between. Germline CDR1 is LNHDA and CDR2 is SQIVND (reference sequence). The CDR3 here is CASSISTVLYGYTF. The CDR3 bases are TGTGCCAGTAGTATCTCCACAGTACTCTATGGCTACACCTTC.

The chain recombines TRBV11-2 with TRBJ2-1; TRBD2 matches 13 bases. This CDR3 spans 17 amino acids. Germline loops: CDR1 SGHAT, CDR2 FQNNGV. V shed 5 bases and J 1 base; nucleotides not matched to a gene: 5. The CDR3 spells CASSAQLAGGSYNEQFF. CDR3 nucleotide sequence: TGTGCCAGCAGCGCACAACTAGCGGGGGGGTCCTACAATGAGCAGTTCTTC.

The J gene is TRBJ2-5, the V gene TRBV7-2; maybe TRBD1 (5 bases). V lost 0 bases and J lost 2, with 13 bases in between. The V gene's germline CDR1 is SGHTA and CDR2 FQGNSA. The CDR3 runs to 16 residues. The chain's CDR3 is CASSLAAQGIQETQYF. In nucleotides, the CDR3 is TGTGCCAGCAGCTTAGCTGCTCAGGGTATACAAGAGACCCAGTACTTC.

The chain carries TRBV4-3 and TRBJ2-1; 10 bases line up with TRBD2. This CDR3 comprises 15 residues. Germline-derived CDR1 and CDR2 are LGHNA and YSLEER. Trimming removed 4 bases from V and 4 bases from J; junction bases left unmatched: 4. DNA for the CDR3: TGCGCCAGCAGCCGTCTAGCGGGGGAGTACAATGAGCAGTTCTTC. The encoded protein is CASSRLAGEYNEQFF.

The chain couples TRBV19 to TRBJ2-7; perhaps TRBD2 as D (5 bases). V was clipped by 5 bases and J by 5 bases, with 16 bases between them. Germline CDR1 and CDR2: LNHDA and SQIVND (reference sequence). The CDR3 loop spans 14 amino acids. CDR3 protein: CASSVRGPLHEQYF. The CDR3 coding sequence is TGTGCCAGTAGTGTTCGCGGGCCGCTCCACGAGCAGTACTTC. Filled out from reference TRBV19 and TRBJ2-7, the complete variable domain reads DGGITQSPKYLFRKEGQNVTLSCEQNLNHDAMYWYRQDPGQGLRLIYYSQIVNDFQKGDIAEGYSVSREKKESFPLTVTSAQKNPTAFYLCASSVRGPLHEQYFGPGTRLTVT.

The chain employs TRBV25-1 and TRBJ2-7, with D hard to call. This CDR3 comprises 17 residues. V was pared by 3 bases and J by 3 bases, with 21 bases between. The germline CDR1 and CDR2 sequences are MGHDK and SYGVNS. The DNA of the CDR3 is TGTGCCAGCAGTGACATCATTCCTAATCAATCCCTCTACGAGCAGTACGTC. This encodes CASSDIIPNQSLYEQYV.

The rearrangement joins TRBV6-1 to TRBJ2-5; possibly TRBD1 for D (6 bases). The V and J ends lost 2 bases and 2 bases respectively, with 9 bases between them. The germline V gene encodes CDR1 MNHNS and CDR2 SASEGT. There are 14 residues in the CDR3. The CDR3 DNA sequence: TGTGCCAGCAGTGAACTAGGACAGCAAGAGACCCAGTACTTC. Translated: CASSELGQQETQYF.

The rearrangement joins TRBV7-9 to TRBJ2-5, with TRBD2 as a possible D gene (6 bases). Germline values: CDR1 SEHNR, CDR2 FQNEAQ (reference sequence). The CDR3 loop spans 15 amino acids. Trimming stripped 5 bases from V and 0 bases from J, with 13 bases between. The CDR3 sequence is CASSQRGGDQETQYF. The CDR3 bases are TGTGCCAGCAGCCAACGAGGCGGGGACCAAGAGACCCAGTACTTC.

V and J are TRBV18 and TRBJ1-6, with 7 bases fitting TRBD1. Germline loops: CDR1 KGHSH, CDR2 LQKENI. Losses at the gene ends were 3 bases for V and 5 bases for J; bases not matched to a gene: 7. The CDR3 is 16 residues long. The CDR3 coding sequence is TGTGCCAGCTCACCGACGCCCGACAGGGATAATTCACCCCTCCACTTT. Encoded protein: CASSPTPDRDNSPLHF.

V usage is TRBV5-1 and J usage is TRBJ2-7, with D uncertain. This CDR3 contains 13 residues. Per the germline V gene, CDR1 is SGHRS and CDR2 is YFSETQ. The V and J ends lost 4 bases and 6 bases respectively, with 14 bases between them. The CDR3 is CASSPGPLGEQYV. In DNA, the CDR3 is TGCGCCAGCAGCCCCGGGCCTCTGGGCGAGCAGTACGTC.

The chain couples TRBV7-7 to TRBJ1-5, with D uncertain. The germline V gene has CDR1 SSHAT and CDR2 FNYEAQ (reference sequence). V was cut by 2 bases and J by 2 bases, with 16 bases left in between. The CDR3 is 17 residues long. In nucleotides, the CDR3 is TGTGCCAGCAGCTTAAACATTGTCCGCTTGGGCAATCAGCCCCAGCATTTT. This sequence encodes CASSLNIVRLGNQPQHF.

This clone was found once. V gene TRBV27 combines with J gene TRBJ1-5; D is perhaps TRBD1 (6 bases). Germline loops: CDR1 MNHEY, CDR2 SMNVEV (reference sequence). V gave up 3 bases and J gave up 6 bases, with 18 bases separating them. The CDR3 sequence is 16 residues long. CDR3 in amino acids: CASSLNQAGGGQPQHF. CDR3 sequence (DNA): TGTGCCAGCAGTTTGAACCAAGCGGGGGGCGGTCAGCCCCAGCATTTT.

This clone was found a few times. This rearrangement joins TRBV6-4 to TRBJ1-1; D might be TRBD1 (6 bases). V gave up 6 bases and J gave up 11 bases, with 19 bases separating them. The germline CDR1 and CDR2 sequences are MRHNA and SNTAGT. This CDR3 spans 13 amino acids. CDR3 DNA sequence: TGTGCCAGCAGCGAGACTCTACAGGGACGGGCTTTCTTT. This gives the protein CASSETLQGRAFF.

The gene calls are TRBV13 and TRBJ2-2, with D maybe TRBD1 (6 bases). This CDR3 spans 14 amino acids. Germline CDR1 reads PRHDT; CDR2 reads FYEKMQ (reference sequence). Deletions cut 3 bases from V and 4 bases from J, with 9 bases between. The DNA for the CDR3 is TGTGCCAGCAGCTTCGGGACAACCACCGGGGAGCTGTTTTTT. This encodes CASSFGTTTGELFF.

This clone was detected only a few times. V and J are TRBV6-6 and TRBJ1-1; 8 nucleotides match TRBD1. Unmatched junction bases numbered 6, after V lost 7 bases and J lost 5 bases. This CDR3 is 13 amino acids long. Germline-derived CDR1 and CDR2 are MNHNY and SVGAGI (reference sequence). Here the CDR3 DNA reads TGTGCCAGCAATCCCCAGGGGGCTACTGAAGCTTTCTTT. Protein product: CASNPQGATEAFF.

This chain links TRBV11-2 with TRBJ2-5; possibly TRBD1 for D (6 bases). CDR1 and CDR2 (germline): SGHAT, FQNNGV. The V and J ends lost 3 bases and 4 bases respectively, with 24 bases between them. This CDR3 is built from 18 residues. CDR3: CASSFGLLAGATGETQYF. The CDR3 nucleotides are TGTGCCAGCAGCTTTGGGCTCTTGGCAGGGGCGACGGGAGAGACCCAGTACTTC.

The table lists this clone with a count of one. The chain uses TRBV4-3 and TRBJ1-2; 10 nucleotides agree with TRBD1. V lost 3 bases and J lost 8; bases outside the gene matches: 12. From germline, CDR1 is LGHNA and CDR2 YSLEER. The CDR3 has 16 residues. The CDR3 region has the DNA TGCGCCAGCAGCCATTATGGGACAGGGGAATCTCGAGGCTACACCTTC. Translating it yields CASSHYGTGESRGYTF.

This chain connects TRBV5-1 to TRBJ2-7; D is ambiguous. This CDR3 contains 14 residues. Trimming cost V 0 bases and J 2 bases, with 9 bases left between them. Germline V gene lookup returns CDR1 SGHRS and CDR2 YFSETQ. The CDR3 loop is CASSLGGLTYEQYF. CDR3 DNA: TGCGCCAGCAGCTTGGGGGGTTTAACCTACGAGCAGTACTTC. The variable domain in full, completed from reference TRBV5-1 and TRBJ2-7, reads KAGVTQTPRYLIKTRGQQVTLSCSPISGHRSVSWYQQTPGQGLQFLFEYFSETQRNKGNFPGRFSGRQFSNSRSEMNVSTLELGDSALYLCASSLGGLTYEQYFGPGTRLTVT.